A single sample gave rise to the 17 T cell receptor beta chains below, sequenced in a study of cytomegalovirus exposure and HLA in healthy donors (dated by TCRdb to 2017 to 2019). Library method: the immunoSEQ multiplex PCR assay. The multiplex PCR relied on a mix of 60 forward primers for TCR Vbeta segments and 13 reverse primers for TCR Jbeta segments. TCRdb stores this immuneACCESS table with in-frame sequences only. Part of the clones is absent; in the studies checked, under half of the shortfall reflects unresolved V genes, and no reason is known for the rest. The sample table shows around 140,000 clones, and over 70% are seen once. The ten largest account for under 5% of the sample. The sample consisted of PBMCs. Receptors originate from a man aged 40-50 years in good health and CMV-seronegative.

The rearrangement joins TRBV28 to TRBJ2-1, with 9 bases identical to TRBD1. This CDR3 region has 16 residues. V shed 7 bases, J shed 3 bases, and the junction held 10 bases outside the gene matches. The germline gives CDR1 MDHEN, CDR2 SYDVKM. CDR3 sequence reads: CASKPGQGMGYNEQFF. As DNA, the CDR3 is TGTGCCAGCAAACCAGGACAGGGGATGGGCTACAATGAGCAGTTCTTC.

The genes are TRBV9 and TRBJ2-7; 9 nucleotides agree with TRBD1. Trimming cost V 4 bases and J 3 bases; bases outside gene matches: 8. The CDR3 totals 15 residues. The V gene's germline CDR1 is SGDLS and CDR2 YYNGEE. The CDR3 loop reads CASSRDRDSLYEQYF. CDR3 nucleotides: TGTGCCAGCAGCCGGGACAGGGATTCCCTCTACGAGCAGTACTTC. The full variable domain, its missing parts supplied by reference TRBV9 and TRBJ2-7, is DSGVTQTPKHLITATGQRVTLRCSPRSGDLSVYWYQQSLDQGLQFLIQYYNGEERAKGNILERFSAQQFPDLHSELNLSSLELGDSALYFCASSRDRDSLYEQYFGPGTRLTVT.

Of note for this clone: At one boundary the junction diverges from the germline segment, which might be a read error. The chain couples TRBV10-3 to TRBJ1-2; possibly TRBD1 for D (5 bases). The CDR3 extends over 14 amino acids. The germline V gene encodes CDR1 ENHRY and CDR2 SYGVKD. The CDR3 here is CAIRPDTAPYGYPF. The CDR3, as DNA: TGTGCCATCAGGCCGGACACCGCTCCATATGGCTACCCCTTC.

The rearrangement uses TRBV6-6 and TRBJ2-2; no clear D gene. The CDR3 contains 14 residues. V lost 2 bases, J lost 1 base, and 5 bases lay in between. The germline CDR1 and CDR2 sequences are MNHNY and SVGAGI (reference sequence). The CDR3 DNA reads TGTGCCAGCAGTTACGTTCAGAACACCGGGGAGCTGTTTTTT. Residues: CASSYVQNTGELFF.

The CDR3 DNA sequence: TGCAGCGTTGACGGACAGGGGAAAAGGTCGCACACTGAAGCTTTCTTT. It yields the protein CSVDGQGKRSHTEAFF. The V gene is TRBV29-1, the J gene TRBJ1-1, with 9 positions matching TRBD1. Germline CDR1 and CDR2: SQVTM and ANQGSEA. The CDR3 is made up of 16 amino acids. V dropped 3 bases and J dropped 3; count of bases not matched to a gene: 11.

This clone is a singleton in its sample. This chain joins TRBV6-1 and TRBJ1-5; D ambiguous. Looked up from germline, CDR1 is MNHNS and CDR2 is SASEGT. V was cut by 1 base and J by 4 bases, with 8 bases left in between. CDR3 length: 14 amino acids. DNA of the CDR3: TGTGCCAGCAGTGAAGAGCCCCGGAATCAGCCCCAGCATTTT. Protein product: CASSEEPRNQPQHF.

This rearrangement joins TRBV7-9 to TRBJ1-2; weak D call: TRBD1 (5 bases). V lost 1 base and J lost 5, with 11 bases in between. From germline, CDR1 is SEHNR and CDR2 FQNEAQ (reference sequence). The CDR3 consists of 14 residues. The CDR3 DNA follows: TGTGCCAGCAGCTTAGATGGGGGAGGATATGGCTACACCTTC. Protein: CASSLDGGGYGYTF.

The chain has TRBV7-2 and TRBJ2-7; 9 bases line up with TRBD1. CDR1 is SGHTA, CDR2 FQGNSA, per germline. The CDR3 has 15 amino acids. V lost 1 base, J lost 10 bases, and 11 bases stayed unmatched. CDR3 coding DNA: TGTGCCAGCAGCTTAGAGGGGACAGGGTCTAGGAATCAGTACTTC. Residues: CASSLEGTGSRNQYF. The variable domain in full, with the rest retrieved from reference TRBV7-2 and TRBJ2-7, is GAGVSQSPSNKVTEKGKDVELRCDPISGHTALYWYRQSLGQGLEFLIYFQGNSAPDKSGLPSDRFSAERTGGSVSTLTIQRTQQEDSAVYLCASSLEGTGSRNQYFGPGTRLTVT.

The CDR3 nucleotides read TGTGCCAGCAGCCAAGAGCGGGACAGGACCTATGGCTACACCTTC. This translates into CASSQERDRTYGYTF. The chain employs TRBV4-2 and TRBJ1-2; 8 positions agree with TRBD1. The V and J ends lost 0 bases and 4 bases, in that order; junction bases with no gene match: 4. CDR1 and CDR2 from the germline V gene are LGHNA and YNFKEQ. The CDR3 consists of 15 residues.

CDR3 region: CAWSDPGMNTEAFF. The DNA of the CDR3 is TGTGCCTGGAGTGATCCAGGGATGAACACTGAAGCTTTCTTT. J is TRBJ1-1 and V is TRBV30; D is possibly TRBD1 (5 bases). The V gene lost 1 base and the J gene lost 0 bases, with 9 bases spanning the gap. Germline CDR1 and CDR2: GTSNPN and SVGIG (reference sequence). The length of the CDR3 is 14 residues.

In nucleotides, the CDR3 is TGTGCCAGCTCGCGGGACAGGGAAAACGGGGAGCTGTTTTTT. Amino acids: CASSRDRENGELFF. This chain connects TRBV18 to TRBJ2-2; 9 bases are shared with TRBD1. Losses at the gene ends were 6 bases for V and 7 bases for J; bases not matched to a gene: 6. The CDR3 contains 14 residues. The germline gives CDR1 KGHSH, CDR2 LQKENI.

The V and J genes are TRBV18 and TRBJ1-5, with 8 bases identical to TRBD1. Germline V gives CDR1 KGHSH, CDR2 LQKENI. V was pared by 4 bases and J by 7 bases, with 3 bases of the junction left unmatched. This CDR3 is built from 13 residues. The CDR3 nucleotides read TGTGCCAGCTCACTGGACAGGGCCCAGCCCCAGCATTTT. This codes for CASSLDRAQPQHF.

The rearrangement links TRBV6-5 to TRBJ1-1, with TRBD1 as a possible D gene (5 bases). The CDR3 loop spans 14 amino acids. The V end was cut by 5 bases, the J end by 4 bases, with 14 bases between. Germline CDR1 is MNHEY and CDR2 is SVGAGI. As DNA, the CDR3 is TGTGCCAGCAGTACGGCAGGGCGGGGCACTGAAGCTTTCTTT. It specifies CASSTAGRGTEAFF.

The chain recombines TRBV7-2 with TRBJ1-4, with 7 bases that match TRBD1. Germline CDR1 is SGHTA and CDR2 is FQGNSA. The J segment lost 5 bases and the V segment lost 5 bases, leaving 2 bases of the junction unmatched. This CDR3 is 13 amino acids long. The CDR3 loop reads CASSPGQNEKLFF. CDR3 coding DNA: TGTGCCAGCAGCCCGGGACAGAATGAAAAACTGTTTTTT.

The chain has TRBV9 and TRBJ2-7; 7 positions match TRBD1. The V gene end was trimmed by 3 bases and the J gene end by 7 bases; junction bases not matched to a gene: 10. There are 14 residues in the CDR3. Germline V gives CDR1 SGDLS, CDR2 YYNGEE. In DNA form, the CDR3 reads TGTGCCAGCAGCGCCGGGACAGCCCATAAGGAGCAGTACTTC. This codes for CASSAGTAHKEQYF.

The V and J genes are TRBV6-4 and TRBJ1-1; D is perhaps TRBD1 (6 bases). The CDR3 covers 13 residues. Germline CDR1 MRHNA, CDR2 SNTAGT. V was trimmed by 3 bases and J by 4 bases, leaving 9 bases between them. The CDR3 sequence is CASSEQGLTEAFF. CDR3 bases: TGTGCCAGCAGTGAACAGGGCCTCACTGAAGCTTTCTTT.

The CDR3 coding sequence is TGTGCAAGTCGCCAACAGGGAACTGGAAACACCATATATTTT. It specifies CASRQQGTGNTIYF. The chain is built from TRBV12-2 and TRBJ1-3; the table's D call, TRBD1, has no DNA check behind it. TRBV12-2 is flagged as a pseudogene. The CDR3 spans 14 residues.